This TCR beta chain derives from a study of post-analysis software for immune sequencing data. Study-level findings and limits: Five or six TRBV segments appeared more often in patients than in controls, and TRBV5-6, TRBV5-1 and TRBV20-1 were among these. By F measure, samples from a shared preparation batch strongly co-clustered.

V gave up 5 bases and J gave up 1 base, with 8 bases separating them. The length of the CDR3 is 13 residues. A note on this clonotype: The antigen is undetermined.

Unique molecular identifiers had been added to the TCR beta cDNA libraries. TCRdb redid the calling of the PCR reads with MiXCR, one entry per CDR3 protein. This table has 400,000 to 500,000 distinct CDR3 sequences, 35% to 45% appearing once. V usage is TRBV12-3 or TRBV12-4 and J usage is TRBJ1-2; D possibly corresponds to TRBD1 (5 bases). Input material: blood. The source of this sequence is a girl aged 2 to 10 with multiple sclerosis. CDR3 loop: CASSPQDNYGYTF. CDR3 DNA: TGTGCCAGCAGTCCACAGGATAACTATGGCTACACCTTC.